The T cell receptor (beta chain) under discussion was sequenced for a study of CD8 T cell repertoires and HIV-1 epitope variants (dated by TCRdb to 2018 to 2020). Study-wide context: Twenty-five peptides representing autologous and known Gag and Nef epitope variants were each used to stimulate T cells in separate culture wells. The control conditions were a CMV, EBV and flu peptide pool, the Ebola AY9 epitope as a negative control, and a well with no peptide. Tested epitopes included three Gag epitope families and Nef HW9 and YT9. T cells were enriched with the EasySep Human T Cell Enrichment Kit and co-cultured with equal numbers of autologous T cell-negative cells as antigen-presenting cells. Cultures ran for around nine days in IMDM with gentamicin, with half-media changes on days 3 and 7 adding IL-2, IL-7 and IL-15. A 1M T cell aliquot was kept as an uncultured baseline condition, separate from the roughly 87 T cell cultures. Running each culture condition in triplicate, except for one peptide done in duplicate, gave a total of some 91 T cell cultures. Study-wide findings and limitations: The assay could identify only TCR beta chains and pointed to proliferation in response to antigen, not to T cell function or cytokine profile. Five clonotypes recognized the Nef KF9 family and one clonotype recognized the HW9 family, while no responses to the TAALDMSHF plasma variant were seen. Of the nine antigen-specific TCR beta clonotypes identified, roughly 6 appeared cross-reactive for autologous or known escape epitope variants.

Sequencing of TCR beta CDR3 regions was performed at survey depth on the immunoSEQ platform. The QIAamp DNA micro kit was used to extract genomic DNA from every cultured and uncultured CD8+ T cell population. Turning to the authors' computational methods: Samples with fewer than 5,000 productive reads were excluded, resulting in the removal of about 6% of the 75 HIV peptide-stimulated cultures. A MANAFEST web app trimmed sequences to CDR3 and removed nonproductive sequences, CDR3s under 5 amino acids, and those not starting C or ending F/W. Antigen-specific clonotypes had to expand in at least 2 of 3 replicates versus no-peptide control at FDR 0.01, only within one epitope family. Specific clonotypes also needed at least fivefold higher frequency than in wells stimulated with peptides from other epitope families. Drawn from immuneACCESS, this table holds only the in-frame rearrangements with V and J called that TCRdb kept. Clones are partly lost; checked studies trace under half to an unresolved V gene and leave the rest unexplained. V, J and clone size are taken as reported in that table, and D and trimming were inferred from the DNA itself. The sample data list tens of thousands of clones, and approximately 70% of these were observed just once. Approximately 24% of the sample is held by the ten biggest clonotypes.

The EasySep Human CD8+ T Cell Enrichment Kit was used on day 10 to isolate CD8+ T cells from every culture. As encoded in the germline V gene, CDR1 is MGHRA while CDR2 is YSYEKL. Trimming costs V 1 base and J 4 bases, and their ends lie 20 bases apart. Its CDR3 holds 17 amino acids, cysteine through phenylalanine. Only CDR3 DNA is held: 51 bases, read in frame from base 1. Notes on this clone: Its antigen is currently not known. Qualities for individual bases were not recorded, and no much larger clone is one base off.

The origin of this receptor is a male donor with HIV. Sample: uncultured baseline CD8+ T cells from peripheral blood mononuclear cells (PBMCs). The chain joins TRBV4-1 to TRBJ2-7, with no D gene named confidently. The bases read TGCGCCAGCAGCCAAGCACCCATCCCCGGGCCACCTTACGAGCAGTACTTC. Its protein product is CASSQAPIPGPPYEQYF.